This T cell receptor (beta chain) was sequenced in a study of tumor and adjacent non-tumor tissue in lung cancer. Study as a whole: Aged about 31 to 80 years, patients included roughly 10 men and a few women with stage I to III disease.

The template was RNA from unsorted bulk tissue. Between August and November 2014, newly diagnosed, chemotherapy-naive lung cancer patients underwent thoracic surgery in China. A modified ARM-PCR protocol with three rounds of nested PCR amplified TCRbeta. Via MiXCR, TCRdb re-called the multiplex PCR reads, giving one row per CDR3 protein. The sample lists just over 200,000 distinct CDR3 sequences; 71% were seen once. V was clipped by 3 bases and J by 0 bases, with 12 bases between them. Germline values: CDR1 DFQATT, CDR2 SNEGSKA (reference sequence). This CDR3 comprises 14 residues. About this clonotype itself: As the CDR3 is not closed by the conserved phenylalanine or tryptophan, this likely results from a read error.

The TCR sequence derives from a man aged 55-75 years with non-small cell lung cancer. The V and J genes are TRBV20-1 and TRBJ2-7; D is perhaps TRBD1 (5 bases). Sequences were obtained from lung tumor tissue. CDR3 in amino acids: CSASRRQRSYEQYY. The DNA of the CDR3 is TGCAGTGCTAGCCGGAGACAGCGCTCCTACGAGCAGTACTAC.